Sequencing of this T cell receptor beta chain was carried out in a study of type 1 regulatory T cells listed by TCRdb under 2021. For the wider study: The study characterized an in vitro protocol that generated a Tr1-enriched, alloantigen-specific CD4 T cell product named T-allo10. T-allo10 was under clinical evaluation in patients with hematological malignancies receiving allogeneic hematopoietic stem cell transplantation.

CDR1 and CDR2 were assigned from the germline V gene as MDHEN and SYDVKM. The CDR3 has 12 amino acids, counting the end cysteine and phenylalanine. Just CDR3 DNA is preserved here, 36 bases in frame from base 1. The V end loses 1 base and the J end loses 5 bases, and a stretch of 6 bases separates them. Reads for this sample came from an Illumina MiSeq. The raw public reads went through TCRdb reprocessing: fastp at Q25, MiXCR clone calling, in-frame beta chains kept. Rows are unified per CDR3 protein, each entry keeping the most common DNA and genes. The sample contains 88,000 or so distinct CDR3 sequences, roughly a third of them found a single time. Less than 2.5% of the sample comes from the top ten. Of note for this clonotype: Its antigen remains undetermined. Qualities for individual bases were not recorded, and no much larger clone is one base off.

The clonotype comes from a human donor in good health. Material for sequencing was CD4+ T cells, either the whole sample or a sorted fraction (not recorded which). Recombination connected TRBV28 to TRBJ2-7, with a weak D call of TRBD2 (5 bases match). The CDR3 here reads CASSLLRDEQYF. The nucleotide sequence reads TGTGCCAGCAGTTTATTGCGGGACGAGCAGTACTTC.